This entry describes one TCR beta chain. The count of this clone is one. Its antigen remains undetermined. The input lacks base qualities; no much larger clone sits a single base away. The entire amount of isolated RNA was reverse transcribed using the High Capacity cDNA Reverse Transcription Kit, so the sequenced TCRB transcripts were expressed ones. Survey-depth immunoSEQ sequencing was performed on stem cell-like memory T cell samples, with an average of around 970,000 total reads per sample. Sorted cells were lysed in RLT buffer and RNA was extracted with DNase-treated RNeasy Micro or Mini kits, depending on cell number. To prevent cross-contamination, each cell subset was processed individually, whereas patient and healthy donor samples were processed jointly. Using the immunoSEQ multiplex PCR, TCRB sequences were amplified from cDNA into 87-bp fragments spanning the CDR3 region. Sequencing of the amplicons was performed on the Illumina HiSeq platform. From the authors' description of their analysis: PCR bias was corrected computationally using synthetic template baselines, and reads within Hamming distance 2 were collapsed, with unmergeable singletons discarded. By aligning reads against IMGT, V, D and J genes, CDR3 length, and insertions or deletions at six rearrangement sites were assigned. Within each subset, clonotype counts were normalized to sorted cell number, after which true diversity and Gini coefficients were computed with the tcR R package. The overlap coefficient, calculated on TCRB nucleotide sequences, was used to quantify repertoire sharing. The table comes from immuneACCESS by way of TCRdb, which keeps in-frame sequences with V and J called. Part of the clones is missing from these tables; in studies checked, under half for an unresolved V gene and the rest for unknown reasons. Clone size and the V and J calls come from that table; the DNA yielded D and trimming. This sample comprises tens of thousands of clones, roughly 50% of them detected only once. Around 0.25% of the sample lies in the top ten.

This sample stems from a study of beta chain features in type 1 diabetes (dated by TCRdb to 2017 to 2018). Turning to the overall study: No differences in mean age, gender distribution, total cell number or subset yield were found between patients and healthy donors. Across all samples, about 110 million sorted cells were examined, and cell number per subset correlated strongly with RNA yield. The study compared TCRB repertoires of sorted circulating CD4+ T cell subsets between recently diagnosed type 1 diabetes patients and matched healthy donors. Naive and central memory subsets were obtained from all 28 donors, but regulatory and stem cell-like memory subsets were isolated from only 8 patients and roughly 8 healthy donors.

A single peripheral blood draw of 90 to 150 mL on average was collected from each donor into heparinised tubes. Using a panel that included CD45RO, CCR7, CD25, CD127, CD95 and CD27, naive, central memory, regulatory and stem cell-like memory CD4+ T cells were sorted on a BD FACSAria II. Purity was above 98% for every sorted population. PBMCs were separated immediately by Lymphoprep density gradient centrifugation and were stained directly, without being cultured. To minimize batch effects, samples were stained and sorted in pairs, one healthy donor with one patient per experiment. The investigation overall reported the following: Because cDNA rather than genomic DNA was sequenced, highly expressing activated cells could have been over-represented, although no difference in activation and CD3 levels was found between groups. Because the HLA sub-analyses included only small numbers of individuals, any influence of HLA type on TCRB rearrangement was left unresolved. At VDJ recombination sites, type 1 diabetes patients had fewer insertions and more deleted nucleotides, which implies abnormalities in thymic rearrangement. PCR may preferentially amplify shorter templates, but because patient and control samples were amplified and corrected together, any resulting skew would affect both groups equally. In all four CD4+ subsets, TCRB CDR3 length was moderately but significantly shorter in type 1 diabetes patients. The naive, central memory and regulatory TCRB repertoires appeared to resemble one another more closely among patients than among healthy donors.

V was cut back by 3 bases and J by 3 bases, leaving a gap of 13 bases between them. CDR1 and CDR2, looked up from the germline V gene, are MDHEN and SYDVKM. There are 15 amino acids in the CDR3, from cysteine to phenylalanine inclusive. Of all the DNA, just the CDR3 is kept, 45 bases in frame from base 1. The rearrangement joined TRBV28 to TRBJ2-3; TRBD2 is possibly the D segment (5 matching bases). The TCR sequence derives from a woman in her twenties or thirties in good health. The specimen sequenced was stem cell memory CD4+ T cells from blood. What this sample's cell subset or site label stands for: stem cell-like memory CD4+ T cells. The CDR3 sequence is CASSLVVRRTDTQYF. The nucleotide sequence reads TGTGCCAGCAGTTTGGTTGTGCGGAGGACAGATACGCAGTATTTT.